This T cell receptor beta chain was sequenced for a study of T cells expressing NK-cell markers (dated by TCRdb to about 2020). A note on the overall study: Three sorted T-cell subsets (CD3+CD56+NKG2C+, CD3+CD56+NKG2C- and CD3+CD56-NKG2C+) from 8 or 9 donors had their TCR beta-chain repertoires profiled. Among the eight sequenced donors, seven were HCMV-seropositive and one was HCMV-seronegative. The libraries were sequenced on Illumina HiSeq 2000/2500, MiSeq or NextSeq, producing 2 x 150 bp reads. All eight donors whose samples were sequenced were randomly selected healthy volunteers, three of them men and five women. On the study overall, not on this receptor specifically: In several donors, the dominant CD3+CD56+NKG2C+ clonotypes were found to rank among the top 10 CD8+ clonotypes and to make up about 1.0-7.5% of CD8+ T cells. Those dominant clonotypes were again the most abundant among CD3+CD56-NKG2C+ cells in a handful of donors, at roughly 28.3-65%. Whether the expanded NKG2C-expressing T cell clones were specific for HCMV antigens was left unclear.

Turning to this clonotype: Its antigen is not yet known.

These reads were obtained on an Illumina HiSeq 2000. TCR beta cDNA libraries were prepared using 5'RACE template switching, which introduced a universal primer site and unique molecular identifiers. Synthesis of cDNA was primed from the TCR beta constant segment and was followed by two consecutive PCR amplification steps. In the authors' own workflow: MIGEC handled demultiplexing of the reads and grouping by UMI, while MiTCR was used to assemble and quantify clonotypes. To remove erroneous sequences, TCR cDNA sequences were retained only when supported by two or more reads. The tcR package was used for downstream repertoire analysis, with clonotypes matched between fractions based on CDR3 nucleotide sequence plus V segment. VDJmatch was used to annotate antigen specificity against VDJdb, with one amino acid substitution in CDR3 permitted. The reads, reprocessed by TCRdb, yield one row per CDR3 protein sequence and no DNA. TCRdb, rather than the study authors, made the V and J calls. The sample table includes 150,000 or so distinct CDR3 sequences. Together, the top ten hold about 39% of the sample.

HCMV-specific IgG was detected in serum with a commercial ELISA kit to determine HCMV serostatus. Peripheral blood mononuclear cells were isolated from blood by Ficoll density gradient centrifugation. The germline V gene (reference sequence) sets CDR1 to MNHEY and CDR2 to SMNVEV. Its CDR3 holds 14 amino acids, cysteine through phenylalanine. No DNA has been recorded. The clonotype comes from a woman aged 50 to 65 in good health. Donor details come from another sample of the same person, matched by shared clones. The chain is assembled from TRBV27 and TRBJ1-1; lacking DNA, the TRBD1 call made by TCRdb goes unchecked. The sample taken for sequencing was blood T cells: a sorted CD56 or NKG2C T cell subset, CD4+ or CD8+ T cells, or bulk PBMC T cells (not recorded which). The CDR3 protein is CASSLNRGHTEAFF.